This T cell receptor (beta chain) was obtained from a study of beta chain features in type 1 diabetes. Worth noting for this clone: The target antigen is unknown.

Regarding the study as a whole: TCRB CDR3 length was moderately but significantly reduced in all four CD4+ subsets of Type 1 diabetes patients.

CD4+ naive, central memory, regulatory and stem cell-like memory subsets were isolated by sorting on CD45RO/CCR7/CD25/CD127/CD95/CD27. What was sequenced were expressed TCRB transcripts, since all of the isolated RNA had been reverse transcribed. Sequenced by immunoSEQ multiplex PCR; TCRdb stores in-frame clones only, minus some. This table holds 55,000 to 80,000 clones, 45% to 50% found once. Losses at the gene ends were 9 bases for V and 5 bases for J; bases not matched to a gene: 4. CDR3 size: 12 residues. Germline V lookup: CDR1 SGHTA, CDR2 FQGNSA. Sequenced input: central memory CD4+ T cells from blood. The V and J genes are TRBV7-2 and TRBJ2-7; 10 positions match TRBD2. The TCR was taken from a man aged 30 to 45 with type 1 diabetes. CDR3 sequence reads: CASRTSGHEQYF. Written as DNA, the CDR3 is TGTGCCAGTCGGACTAGCGGCCACGAGCAGTACTTC. The variable domain in full, completed from reference TRBV7-2 and TRBJ2-7, reads GAGVSQSPSNKVTEKGKDVELRCDPISGHTALYWYRQSLGQGLEFLIYFQGNSAPDKSGLPSDRFSAERTGGSVSTLTIQRTQQEDSAVYLCASRTSGHEQYFGPGTRLTVT.